A single sample gave rise to the 20 T cell receptor beta chains below, sequenced in a study of control samples from healthy donors and cancer patients (TCRdb year 2020). The library was produced with the immunoSEQ multiplex PCR assay. The table comes from immuneACCESS by way of TCRdb, which keeps in-frame sequences with V and J called. Part of the clones is missing from these tables; in studies checked, under half for an unresolved V gene and the rest for unknown reasons. Recorded for this sample are roughly 130,000 clones; just under 95% of them occurred a single time. In total, the top ten clones hold less than 4% of the sample. Material: blood. These receptors all stem from a young man in good health.

The chain uses TRBV3-1 (or the pseudogene TRBV3-2) and TRBJ1-2; 11 positions agree with TRBD1. The CDR3 is 15 amino acids. CDR1 and CDR2 (germline): LGHDT, YNNKEL (reference sequence). Unmatched junction bases numbered 4, after V lost 4 bases and J lost 3 bases. As DNA, the CDR3 is TGTGCCAGCAGCCGGACAGGGGGCGTTTACTATGGCTACACCTTC. It codes for CASSRTGGVYYGYTF.

The rearrangement joins TRBV4-3 to TRBJ1-1; D may be TRBD1 (5 bases). This CDR3 has 15 residues. Per the germline V gene, CDR1 is LGHNA and CDR2 is YSLEER. Trimming took off 1 base at V and 7 bases at J, with 16 bases between the two ends. The CDR3: CASSQVGRGYLEAFF. The CDR3, as DNA: TGCGCCAGCAGCCAAGTAGGTCGGGGGTACCTTGAAGCTTTCTTT.

The CDR3 protein is CASRAQGTDGYTF. As DNA, the CDR3 is TGTGCCAGCAGAGCACAGGGAACCGATGGCTACACCTTC. J is TRBJ1-2 and V is TRBV7-9, with D possibly TRBD1 on 6 matching bases. V gave up 6 bases and J gave up 6 bases, with 14 bases separating them. Germline-derived CDR1 and CDR2 are SEHNR and FQNEAQ (reference sequence). The CDR3 extends over 13 amino acids.

This sequence joins TRBV5-1 and TRBJ2-7; TRBD1 matches at 7 bases. Trimming cost V 0 bases and J 6 bases; bases outside gene matches: 6. Germline V gene data show CDR1 as SGHRS and CDR2 as YFSETQ. The CDR3 totals 14 residues. The CDR3 loop is CASSLGTGSGEQYF. In DNA, the CDR3 is TGCGCCAGCAGCTTGGGGACAGGTTCGGGCGAGCAGTACTTC.

The chain uses TRBV29-1 and TRBJ2-3; possibly TRBD2 for D (5 bases). CDR3 length: 14 amino acids. Trimming removed 3 bases from V and 0 bases from J, with 10 bases in between. From germline, CDR1 is SQVTM and CDR2 ANQGSEA. CDR3 amino acids: CSVDGEKSTDTQYF. CDR3 nucleotides: TGCAGCGTTGACGGGGAGAAGAGCACAGATACGCAGTATTTT.

The chain combines TRBV6-5 with TRBJ2-7; D is ambiguous. Trimming pared 2 bases from V and 3 bases from J, leaving 11 bases between. Per germline, CDR1 MNHEY and CDR2 SVGAGI. The CDR3 is made up of 14 amino acids. The CDR3 reads CASSYQNQIYEQYF. CDR3 DNA: TGTGCCAGCAGTTACCAAAACCAAATCTACGAGCAGTACTTC.

The chain uses TRBV5-1 and TRBJ1-1, with 8 bases that match TRBD1. CDR3 length: 17 amino acids. The ends lost 7 bases at V and 7 bases at J; junction bases unmatched: 21. In germline, CDR1 is SGHRS, CDR2 YFSETQ. As DNA, the CDR3 is TGCGCCAGCCTCCAAACGGCATACAGGGGGGCGGAGGTTGAAGCTTTCTTT. It encodes CASLQTAYRGAEVEAFF. The full variable domain, rest sourced from reference TRBV5-1 and TRBJ1-1, is KAGVTQTPRYLIKTRGQQVTLSCSPISGHRSVSWYQQTPGQGLQFLFEYFSETQRNKGNFPGRFSGRQFSNSRSEMNVSTLELGDSALYLCASLQTAYRGAEVEAFFGQGTRLTVV.

This chain uses TRBV3-1 (or the pseudogene TRBV3-2) with TRBJ2-2, with TRBD1 matching 8 bases. The CDR3 loop spans 21 amino acids. J gave up 4 bases and V 0 bases, and 19 bases lay outside the gene matches. Germline assignment: CDR1 LGHDT and CDR2 YNNKEL (reference sequence). The CDR3 region has the DNA TGTGCCAGCAGCCAAGATCCCCCAGGGGGCTATCTTTTTCAGGGCACCGGGGAGCTGTTTTTT. This codes for CASSQDPPGGYLFQGTGELFF.

CDR3 coding DNA: TGTGCCAGCAGTGACAGGGGGCGACAGCCCCAGCATTTT. This encodes CASSDRGRQPQHF. This rearrangement joins TRBV6-1 to TRBJ1-5; the match to TRBD1 covers 8 bases. V gave up 3 bases and J gave up 7 bases; unmatched junction bases: 2. The CDR3 spans 13 residues. Germline V CDR1 and CDR2: MNHNS, SASEGT.

CDR3 sequence: CASSPGGAYTDTQYF. CDR3 bases: TGTGCCAGCAGTCCAGGGGGCGCATATACAGATACGCAGTATTTT. The chain links TRBV7-9 to TRBJ2-3; 8 nucleotides line up with TRBD1. CDR1 is SEHNR and CDR2 is FQNEAQ in the germline V gene (reference sequence). The CDR3 has 15 residues. Unmatched junction bases numbered 8, after V lost 6 bases and J lost 3 bases.

The CDR3 DNA follows: TGTGCCAGCAGCCCTGGCGCGGGTAAGGGTGGTTCCTACAATGAGCAGTTCTTC. Residues: CASSPGAGKGGSYNEQFF. The chain joins TRBV7-9 to TRBJ2-1; D might be TRBD2 (5 bases). Trimming removed 5 bases from V and 1 base from J, with 21 bases in between. Germline-derived CDR1 and CDR2 are SEHNR and FQNEAQ (reference sequence). CDR3 length equals 18 residues. The full variable domain, rest sourced from reference TRBV7-9 and TRBJ2-1, is DTGVSQNPRHKITKRGQNVTFRCDPISEHNRLYWYRQTLGQGPEFLTYFQNEAQLEKSRLLSDRFSAERPKGSFSTLEIQRTEQGDSAMYLCASSPGAGKGGSYNEQFFGPGTRLTVL.

This sequence joins TRBV3-1 (or the pseudogene TRBV3-2) and TRBJ1-1; D may be TRBD1 (5 bases). The V gene lost 1 base and the J gene lost 4 bases, with 10 bases spanning the gap. Per germline, CDR1 LGHDT and CDR2 YNNKEL (reference sequence). The CDR3 spans 14 residues. The CDR3 loop reads CASSQVSGGTEAFF. In DNA form, the CDR3 reads TGTGCCAGCAGCCAAGTCTCGGGGGGCACTGAAGCTTTCTTT.

V and J are TRBV24-1 and TRBJ2-1; D is possibly TRBD2 (7 bases). Trimming took off 7 bases at V and 10 bases at J, with 16 bases between the two ends. This CDR3 contains 13 residues. Germline V gene data show CDR1 as KGHDR and CDR2 as SFDVKD. CDR3 nucleotide sequence: TGTGCCACCAGGGCGGGGGCCGGCGGAGAGCAGTTCTTC. Amino acids: CATRAGAGGEQFF.

V and J are TRBV28 and TRBJ1-1; D is uncertain. The CDR3 runs 13 residues. Germline V CDR1 and CDR2: MDHEN, SYDVKM. V was shortened by 4 bases and J by 2 bases, with 8 bases between the two germline ends. The CDR3 DNA sequence: TGTGCCAGCAGTTGGGCCTTTAACACTGAAGCTTTCTTT. This sequence encodes CASSWAFNTEAFF.

This rearrangement joins TRBV19 to TRBJ2-5; D call uncertain. Germline CDR1 LNHDA, CDR2 SQIVND (reference sequence). This CDR3 contains 15 residues. The V and J ends lost 1 base and 1 base respectively, with 10 bases between them. CDR3 in amino acids: CASSIGMTFQETQYF. The CDR3 region has the DNA TGTGCCAGTAGTATAGGGATGACTTTCCAAGAGACCCAGTACTTC.

The rearrangement uses TRBV7-9 and TRBJ1-2, with 8 positions matching TRBD1. CDR1 and CDR2 (germline): SEHNR, FQNEAQ (reference sequence). V shed 5 bases and J 7 bases; nucleotides not matched to a gene: 9. This CDR3 contains 14 residues. This CDR3 is CASSDGQGWSGYTF. The CDR3 coding sequence is TGTGCCAGCAGCGACGGACAGGGTTGGAGTGGCTACACCTTC.

This rearrangement joins TRBV15 to TRBJ1-1; 8 nucleotides match TRBD1. CDR1 is LNHNV and CDR2 is YYDKDF in the germline V gene (reference sequence). J lost 6 bases, V lost 1 base, and 4 bases had no gene match. The CDR3 extends over 14 amino acids. The CDR3 coding sequence is TGTGCCACCAGCAGAGGACAGGGGCTCTCTGAAGCTTTCTTT. This gives the protein CATSRGQGLSEAFF. Variable domain in full (rest from reference TRBV15 and TRBJ1-1): DAMVIQNPRYQVTQFGKPVTLSCSQTLNHNVMYWYQQKSSQAPKLLFHYYDKDFNNEADTPDNFQSRRPNTSFCFLDIRSPGLGDTAMYLCATSRGQGLSEAFFGQGTRLTVV.

The V gene is TRBV5-1, the J gene TRBJ2-7, with 8 bases that match TRBD1. V shed 0 bases and J 2 bases; nucleotides not matched to a gene: 4. CDR1 and CDR2 (germline): SGHRS, YFSETQ. The CDR3 is 15 amino acids. The CDR3 protein is CASSLEGQAPYEQYF. CDR3 DNA sequence: TGCGCCAGCAGCTTGGAGGGACAGGCCCCCTACGAGCAGTACTTC.

The chain joins TRBV11-2 to TRBJ1-3, with D perhaps matching TRBD1 (6 bases). Germline CDR1 SGHAT, CDR2 FQNNGV. This CDR3 has 15 amino acids. V lost 5 bases and J 0 bases, leaving 11 bases between the germline ends. The CDR3 loop is CASSGQGISGNTIYF. The CDR3 nucleotides read TGTGCCAGCAGCGGGCAGGGGATCTCTGGAAACACCATATATTTT.

This clone has just one count. The chain combines TRBV4-1 with TRBJ2-7; 7 bases agree with TRBD1. V trimming: 1 base; J trimming: 5 bases; junction bases outside the gene matches: 14. Germline assignment: CDR1 MGHRA and CDR2 YSYEKL. CDR3 length equals 17 residues. CDR3 protein: CASSQGSGQDSWNEQYF. The CDR3 DNA reads TGCGCCAGCAGCCAAGGCTCCGGACAGGATTCGTGGAACGAGCAGTACTTC.